The 14 T cell receptor beta chains in this list originate from one sample, sequenced in a study of blood T cell repertoires in COVID-19. Using immunoSEQ multiplex PCR, the repertoire was profiled, and TCRdb retains in-frame clones only, with some absent. This sample has more than 350,000 clones, with about 90% found just once. Sequenced: peripheral blood. All receptors derive from a woman aged 25 to 39 with COVID-19, enrolled during active disease.

This clone was seen at least ten times. The chain recombines TRBV6-4 with TRBJ2-2; D is possibly TRBD2 (6 bases). CDR1 is MRHNA and CDR2 is SNTAGT in the germline V gene. Trimming stripped 6 bases from V and 4 bases from J, with 12 bases between. The length of the CDR3 is 14 residues. CDR3 nucleotides: TGTGCCAGCAGCTCACTAGCCAGCACCGGGGAGCTGTTTTTT. Its translation: CASSSLASTGELFF.

This chain uses TRBV19 with TRBJ1-4; TRBD1 might be the D (5 bases). Germline lookup yields CDR1 LNHDA and CDR2 SQIVND (reference sequence). The CDR3 loop spans 13 amino acids. Trimming removed 4 bases from V and 4 bases from J, with 7 bases in between. The CDR3 here is CASSRQHNEKLFF. In DNA, the CDR3 is TGTGCCAGTAGTAGACAGCATAATGAAAAACTGTTTTTT.

This chain links TRBV12-3 or TRBV12-4 with TRBJ1-2; D may be TRBD1 (5 bases). The CDR3 runs 13 residues. V was cut by 1 base and J by 7 bases, with 10 bases left in between. The CDR3 is CASSLVSGGGYTF. In DNA form, the CDR3 reads TGTGCCAGCAGTTTAGTCAGCGGGGGTGGCTACACCTTC.

The count of this clone is one. The V and J genes are TRBV2 and TRBJ2-2; possibly TRBD1 for D (5 bases). The CDR3 has 15 amino acids. The V end lost 2 bases, the J end lost 3 bases, and 10 bases lay between the germline ends. Germline loops: CDR1 SNHLY, CDR2 FYNNEI. CDR3 sequence reads: CASSERTPYTGELFF. The CDR3 DNA reads TGTGCCAGCAGTGAAAGGACACCCTACACCGGGGAGCTGTTTTTT.

About this clone: The sample contains more than one DNA sequence encoding this CDR3. The chain has TRBV19 and TRBJ1-5; D not certain. Trimming removed 3 bases from V and 3 bases from J, with 9 bases in between. Germline loops: CDR1 LNHDA, CDR2 SQIVND (reference sequence). The CDR3 covers 14 residues. In DNA form, the CDR3 reads TGTGCCAGTAGTATCCCGGGTTTCAATCAGCCCCAGCATTTT. Its translation is CASSIPGFNQPQHF. The full variable domain, completed using reference TRBV19 and TRBJ1-5, is DGGITQSPKYLFRKEGQNVTLSCEQNLNHDAMYWYRQDPGQGLRLIYYSQIVNDFQKGDIAEGYSVSREKKESFPLTVTSAQKNPTAFYLCASSIPGFNQPQHFGDGTRLSIL.

The chain recombines TRBV11-2 with TRBJ2-7; 8 bases agree with TRBD2. Looked up from germline, CDR1 is SGHAT and CDR2 is FQNNGV. This CDR3 is built from 14 residues. Germline trimming cut 4 bases from V and 0 bases from J; bases unmatched to any gene: 2. CDR3 protein: CASSWSGSSYEQYF. The CDR3 region has the DNA TGTGCCAGCAGCTGGAGCGGGAGCTCCTACGAGCAGTACTTC.

The V and J genes are TRBV10-2 and TRBJ2-5; TRBD1 might be the D (5 bases). The V gene's germline CDR1 is WSHSY and CDR2 SAAADI. The CDR3 sequence is 17 residues long. Trimming removed 0 bases from V and 5 bases from J, with 19 bases in between. The CDR3 DNA reads as TGCGCCAGCAGTGAGTCGAGCCCCCAGGGAAGACGGGAGACCCAGTACTTC. It codes for CASSESSPQGRRETQYF.

V usage is TRBV5-6 and J usage is TRBJ2-1, with 11 bases lining up with TRBD2. CDR3 size: 16 residues. Germline V lookup: CDR1 SGHDT, CDR2 YYEEEE. J lost 0 bases, V lost 4 bases, and 3 bases had no gene match. The CDR3 DNA is TGTGCCAGCAGCGAACTAGCGGGAGACTCCTACAATGAGCAGTTCTTC. It specifies CASSELAGDSYNEQFF.

The DNA for the CDR3 is TGTGCCAGCAGTTACTCCGGACTAGCGGGAGTGGAGTTCTTC. This sequence encodes CASSYSGLAGVEFF. This rearrangement joins TRBV6-5 to TRBJ2-1, with TRBD2 matching over 13 bases. From germline, CDR1 is MNHEY and CDR2 SVGAGI. The V gene end was trimmed by 0 bases and the J gene end by 14 bases; junction bases not matched to a gene: 4. The CDR3 is made up of 14 amino acids.

About this clone: At one end, the junction sequence differs from germline, possibly due to a read error. The chain carries TRBV3-1 (or the pseudogene TRBV3-2) and TRBJ2-6; a weak D match, TRBD1 (5 bases). Germline CDR1 is LGHDT and CDR2 is YNNKEL (reference sequence). The CDR3 is 16 residues long. The CDR3: CASSQDRSPGANVLIF. The CDR3 DNA follows: TGTGCCAGCAGCCAAGATCGATCCCCTGGGGCCAACGTCCTGATTTTC.

The V gene is TRBV15, the J gene TRBJ2-3, with a possible D match to TRBD2 (6 bases). Germline V gene data show CDR1 as LNHNV and CDR2 as YYDKDF (reference sequence). Trimming left V 1 base short and J 0 bases short, with 23 bases between. CDR3 length equals 20 residues. Here the CDR3 DNA reads TGTGCCACCAGCAGAGTTTCAGCGGGTGTACTATCAGGTAGCACAGATACGCAGTATTTT. Translating gives CATSRVSAGVLSGSTDTQYF.

V gene TRBV7-2 combines with J gene TRBJ2-3, with 9 bases aligning to TRBD2. The CDR3 has 15 residues. The V and J ends lost 3 bases and 4 bases, in that order; junction bases with no gene match: 5. Per the germline V gene, CDR1 is SGHTA and CDR2 is FQGNSA. The CDR3 sequence: CASSFISGRSDTQYF. The CDR3, as DNA: TGTGCCAGCAGCTTTATTAGCGGGAGATCAGATACGCAGTATTTT.

This sequence joins TRBV6-5 and TRBJ1-2; 7 nucleotides align to TRBD1. V shed 4 bases, J shed 3 bases, and the junction held 11 bases outside the gene matches. The germline CDR1 and CDR2 sequences are MNHEY and SVGAGI. The CDR3 is 16 amino acids. As DNA, the CDR3 is TGTGCCAGCAGTTTCTCTTCGACAGGGCGCTACTATGGCTACACCTTC. Its protein product is CASSFSSTGRYYGYTF.

This sequence joins TRBV7-9 and TRBJ2-3, with 13 bases matching TRBD2. The ends lost 5 bases at V and 6 bases at J; junction bases unmatched: 8. The CDR3 is 16 residues long. Germline loops: CDR1 SEHNR, CDR2 FQNEAQ (reference sequence). The CDR3 reads CASSTRTSGSYDTQYF. The CDR3 bases are TGTGCCAGCAGCACCCGGACTAGCGGGAGCTATGATACGCAGTATTTT.